A selection of T cell receptor beta chains follows, all from one sample in a study of T cell responses to AZD1222 COVID-19 vaccine. Only in-frame clones appear in the TCRdb table, and some are missing; sequencing was by immunoSEQ multiplex PCR. The table has around 150,000 clones, approximately 88% seen once. The material sequenced was peripheral blood, taken on day 0 of AZD1222 vaccination. The receptors were gathered from an adult in good health. Each CDR3 is given with its conserved first and last residue. A D gene is named only where the DNA matches it firmly. A row's size may be missing; if present it is once, few, many or a size class.

d_gene: NA
v_gene: TRBV19
j_gene: TRBJ2-1
abundance: NA
CDR3nt: TGTGCCAGTAGTTACGGGTCGCGGGGAGGAGTAGTCAATGAGCAGTTCTTC
CDR3aa: CASSYGSRGGVVNEQFF

d_gene: NA
v_gene: TRBV2
j_gene: TRBJ1-5
abundance: NA
CDR3nt: TGTGCCAGCAGTGAAGCGCCACCCTTGGGTCGGGCCAATCAGCCCCAGCATTTT
CDR3aa: CASSEAPPLGRANQPQHF

d_gene: NA
v_gene: TRBV10-3
j_gene: TRBJ2-2
abundance: NA
CDR3nt: TGTGCCATCAGTGGCGGGGTATTAGGTACCGGGGAGCTGTTTTTT
CDR3aa: CAISGGVLGTGELFF

d_gene: NA
v_gene: TRBV7-9
j_gene: TRBJ1-5
abundance: NA
CDR3nt: TGTGCCAGCAGCTTAGAGGGGGGTAGCAATCAGCCCCAGCATTTT
CDR3aa: CASSLEGGSNQPQHF

d_gene: NA
v_gene: TRBV19
j_gene: TRBJ2-6
abundance: NA
CDR3nt: TGTGCCAGTAGTATTTTGGGCGGCAGGGGCTCTGGGGCCAACGTCCTGACTTTC
CDR3aa: CASSILGGRGSGANVLTF

d_gene: NA
v_gene: TRBV12-3/TRBV12-4
j_gene: TRBJ2-4
abundance: once
CDR3nt: TGTGCCAGCAGTCGAGGCAGCAAAAACATTCAGTACTTC
CDR3aa: CASSRGSKNIQYF

d_gene: NA
v_gene: TRBV6-1
j_gene: TRBJ1-2
abundance: NA
CDR3nt: TGTGCCAGCAGTGAAGCGAGAAATTCTGGGAACGGTGGCTACACCTTC
CDR3aa: CASSEARNSGNGGYTF

d_gene: TRBD1
v_gene: TRBV18
j_gene: TRBJ1-1
abundance: NA
CDR3nt: TGTGCCAGCTCACGAGTGGAGGGGGCTGGTGAAGCTTTCTTT
CDR3aa: CASSRVEGAGEAFF

d_gene: TRBD1
v_gene: TRBV5-5
j_gene: TRBJ1-5
abundance: NA
CDR3nt: TGTGCCAGCAGCCCGGGACAGGGGATTGATCAGCCCCAGCATTTT
CDR3aa: CASSPGQGIDQPQHF

d_gene: NA
v_gene: TRBV6-5
j_gene: TRBJ1-5
abundance: NA
CDR3nt: TGTGCCAGCAGTTACTCTCAAGGGTTTCCTCAGCCCCAGCATTTT
CDR3aa: CASSYSQGFPQPQHF

d_gene: NA
v_gene: TRBV4-1
j_gene: TRBJ1-5
abundance: NA
CDR3nt: TGCGCCAGCAGCCAGGGCACAGCTCTGGGTAATCAGCCCCAGCATTTT
CDR3aa: CASSQGTALGNQPQHF

d_gene: NA
v_gene: TRBV6-1
j_gene: TRBJ1-1
abundance: NA
CDR3nt: TGTGCCAGCAGTGAGGGAGGAGTGTTTGGTGAAGCTTTCTTT
CDR3aa: CASSEGGVFGEAFF

d_gene: TRBD2
v_gene: TRBV3-1/TRBV3-2
j_gene: TRBJ2-7
abundance: NA
CDR3nt: TGTGCCAGCAGCCCCGGGGGGTACGAGCAGTACTTC
CDR3aa: CASSPGGYEQYF

d_gene: NA
v_gene: TRBV27
j_gene: TRBJ1-1
abundance: NA
CDR3nt: TGTGCCAGCTCTACGGGGGCAAAAACTGAAGCTTTCTTT
CDR3aa: CASSTGAKTEAFF

d_gene: TRBD1
v_gene: TRBV5-1
j_gene: TRBJ2-6
abundance: once
CDR3nt: TGCGCCAGCAGCGTGGGGGACAGCTCTGGGGCCAACGTCCTGACTTTC
CDR3aa: CASSVGDSSGANVLTF

d_gene: NA
v_gene: TRBV12-5
j_gene: TRBJ2-2
abundance: NA
CDR3nt: TGTGCTAGTGGTTTAACAGGGCGCACCGGGGAGCTGTTTTTT
CDR3aa: CASGLTGRTGELFF

d_gene: TRBD1
v_gene: TRBV2
j_gene: TRBJ1-4
abundance: NA
CDR3nt: TGTGCCAGCAGTCAGGGGGCAGGAACTAATGAAAAACTGTTTTTT
CDR3aa: CASSQGAGTNEKLFF

d_gene: NA
v_gene: TRBV30
j_gene: TRBJ1-5
abundance: once
CDR3nt: TGTGCCTGGAGTACCCAGGGAGGTGGTCAGCCCCAGCATTTT
CDR3aa: CAWSTQGGGQPQHF

d_gene: NA
v_gene: TRBV5-1
j_gene: TRBJ1-6
abundance: NA
CDR3nt: TGCGCCAGCAGCTTGGCCGGTGCGAATTCACCCCTCCACTTT
CDR3aa: CASSLAGANSPLHF

d_gene: NA
v_gene: TRBV20-1
j_gene: TRBJ2-7
abundance: NA
CDR3nt: TGCAGTGCTAGAGGAGGCTACGAGCAGTACTTC
CDR3aa: CSARGGYEQYF

d_gene: TRBD1
v_gene: TRBV11-3
j_gene: TRBJ2-2
abundance: NA
CDR3nt: TGTGCCAGCAGCCAGGCGGGACAGGGGGCGCCCGGGGAGCTGTTTTTT
CDR3aa: CASSQAGQGAPGELFF

d_gene: NA
v_gene: TRBV27
j_gene: TRBJ1-1
abundance: NA
CDR3nt: TGTGCCAGCAGTTTACGGGCAGACCCGAACACTGAAGCTTTCTTT
CDR3aa: CASSLRADPNTEAFF

d_gene: NA
v_gene: TRBV18
j_gene: TRBJ2-3
abundance: NA
CDR3nt: TGTGCCAGCTCACCGGGGGGCTCAGATACGCAGTATTTT
CDR3aa: CASSPGGSDTQYF

d_gene: TRBD1
v_gene: TRBV7-9
j_gene: TRBJ1-4
abundance: NA
CDR3nt: TGTGCCAGCACCTTACAGGGGGGGGATGAAAAACTGTTTTTT
CDR3aa: CASTLQGGDEKLFF

d_gene: NA
v_gene: TRBV15
j_gene: TRBJ1-6
abundance: NA
CDR3nt: TGTGCCACCAGCAGAGAAGGGAGGAATTCACCCCTCCACTTT
CDR3aa: CATSREGRNSPLHF

d_gene: NA
v_gene: TRBV7-9
j_gene: TRBJ1-1
abundance: NA
CDR3nt: TGTGCCAGCAGCTTAGTCGGCGAGAACACTGAAGCTTTCTTT
CDR3aa: CASSLVGENTEAFF

d_gene: NA
v_gene: TRBV5-1
j_gene: TRBJ2-2
abundance: NA
CDR3nt: TGCGCCAGCAGCCCCGGGACTCCGAACACCGGGGAGCTGTTTTTT
CDR3aa: CASSPGTPNTGELFF

d_gene: NA
v_gene: TRBV30
j_gene: TRBJ1-6
abundance: once
CDR3nt: TGTGCCTGGCGCGTTCCAGGGAATTCACCCCTCCACTTT
CDR3aa: CAWRVPGNSPLHF

d_gene: NA
v_gene: TRBV7-2
j_gene: TRBJ1-5
abundance: NA
CDR3nt: TGTGCCAGCAGCTTATTGGGATCGAGCAATCAGCCCCAGCATTTT
CDR3aa: CASSLLGSSNQPQHF

d_gene: NA
v_gene: TRBV28
j_gene: TRBJ1-2
abundance: NA
CDR3nt: TGTGCCAGCAGTTTAGGGGGATCGCGAGGCTATGGCTACACCTTC
CDR3aa: CASSLGGSRGYGYTF

d_gene: NA
v_gene: TRBV9
j_gene: TRBJ2-2
abundance: NA
CDR3nt: TGTGCCAGCAGCGTAGGATTGGGGGGCGCCGGGGAGCTGTTTTTT
CDR3aa: CASSVGLGGAGELFF

d_gene: NA
v_gene: TRBV18
j_gene: TRBJ1-2
abundance: NA
CDR3nt: TGTGCCAGCTCACCCCCCGTCCGATCTAACTATGGCTACACCTTC
CDR3aa: CASSPPVRSNYGYTF

d_gene: NA
v_gene: TRBV2
j_gene: TRBJ1-1
abundance: NA
CDR3nt: TGTGCCAGCATCGGGACCGCATCTGGGGGGACTGAAGCTTTCTTT
CDR3aa: CASIGTASGGTEAFF

d_gene: TRBD1
v_gene: TRBV24-1
j_gene: TRBJ1-1
abundance: NA
CDR3nt: TGTGCCACCAGGGACAGGGGAGGTGGAAACACTGAAGCTTTCTTT
CDR3aa: CATRDRGGGNTEAFF

d_gene: NA
v_gene: TRBV2
j_gene: TRBJ1-4
abundance: NA
CDR3nt: TGTGCCAGCAGTCCCAGGGAGGGGAATGAAAAACTGTTTTTT
CDR3aa: CASSPREGNEKLFF

d_gene: NA
v_gene: TRBV7-2
j_gene: TRBJ2-1
abundance: NA
CDR3nt: TGTGCCAGCACCCTTGGGGGGTACCGGAGGGCCAATGAGCAGTTCTTC
CDR3aa: CASTLGGYRRANEQFF

d_gene: NA
v_gene: TRBV5-1
j_gene: TRBJ1-4
abundance: NA
CDR3nt: TGCGCCAGCAGCCGAGGACAGACTAATGAAAAACTGTTTTTT
CDR3aa: CASSRGQTNEKLFF

d_gene: NA
v_gene: TRBV7-9
j_gene: TRBJ2-5
abundance: NA
CDR3nt: TGTGCCAGCAGCCCCAATGGAGAGACCCAGTACTTC
CDR3aa: CASSPNGETQYF

d_gene: TRBD1
v_gene: TRBV10-1
j_gene: TRBJ1-3
abundance: NA
CDR3nt: TGCGCCAGCAGTTGGGGACAGTCTGGAAACACCATATATTTT
CDR3aa: CASSWGQSGNTIYF

d_gene: NA
v_gene: TRBV14
j_gene: TRBJ1-4
abundance: NA
CDR3nt: TGTGCCAGCAGCCGACAGCGTCTTAACTTCAATGAAAAACTGTTTTTT
CDR3aa: CASSRQRLNFNEKLFF

d_gene: NA
v_gene: TRBV6-5
j_gene: TRBJ1-2
abundance: NA
CDR3nt: TGTGCCAGCAGTTACCTCAGGGGAAACTATGGCTACACCTTC
CDR3aa: CASSYLRGNYGYTF

d_gene: NA
v_gene: TRBV28
j_gene: TRBJ1-2
abundance: NA
CDR3nt: TGTGCCAGCATTGTGGCCGGTTCTCCTAACTATGGCTACACCTTC
CDR3aa: CASIVAGSPNYGYTF

d_gene: NA
v_gene: TRBV5-1
j_gene: TRBJ1-1
abundance: NA
CDR3nt: TGCGCCAGCAGCTTGGAGGGGGAAAGCACTGAAGCTTTCTTT
CDR3aa: CASSLEGESTEAFF

d_gene: NA
v_gene: TRBV30
j_gene: TRBJ1-2
abundance: once
CDR3nt: TGTGCCTGGAGTGCAGGGTATGGCTACACCTTC
CDR3aa: CAWSAGYGYTF

d_gene: TRBD1
v_gene: TRBV19
j_gene: TRBJ1-1
abundance: once
CDR3nt: TGTGCCAGTACAGACAGGGGGCAGACTGAAGCTTTCTTT
CDR3aa: CASTDRGQTEAFF

d_gene: NA
v_gene: TRBV5-5
j_gene: TRBJ1-1
abundance: few
CDR3nt: TGTGCCAGCAGCTCTACCGTATGGGGCTCCACTGAAGCTTTCTTT
CDR3aa: CASSSTVWGSTEAFF

d_gene: NA
v_gene: TRBV6-1
j_gene: TRBJ1-2
abundance: NA
CDR3nt: TGTGCCAGCAGTGAAGCCGGGGGGCTGGGCTATGGCTACACCTTC
CDR3aa: CASSEAGGLGYGYTF

d_gene: TRBD1
v_gene: TRBV5-1
j_gene: TRBJ2-7
abundance: NA
CDR3nt: TGCGCCAGCAGTTTAACCCGGGACAGGGGGCGTTTTTACGAGCAGTACTTC
CDR3aa: CASSLTRDRGRFYEQYF

d_gene: TRBD2
v_gene: TRBV7-2
j_gene: TRBJ2-1
abundance: NA
CDR3nt: TGTGCCAGCAGCTCCAGACTAGCGGGGGGTCACAATGAGCAGTTCTTC
CDR3aa: CASSSRLAGGHNEQFF